This entry concerns a single T cell receptor (beta chain). Germline CDR1 SGHRS, CDR2 YFSETQ. Trimming at V came to 8 bases and at J to 0 bases, leaving 3 bases not matched to a gene. The CDR3 contains 13 residues. Clones were read by immunoSEQ multiplex PCR, and TCRdb kept only the in-frame ones, dropping some. The sample has around 4,500 clones; 81% are singletons. This sample is part of a study of tumor T cells in aggressive B-cell lymphoma. The sample consisted of tumor tissue. V is TRBV5-1 and J is TRBJ1-1; 8 nucleotides align to TRBD1. The TCR sequence derives from an adult with diffuse large B cell lymphoma. Here the CDR3 DNA reads TGCGCCAGTGAACAGGGGGTGAACACTGAAGCTTTCTTT. As protein: CASEQGVNTEAFF.